The entry below describes one T cell receptor beta chain. This sample was included in a study of blood T cell repertoires in COVID-19. Study at large: Some COVID-19 samples were acute and others convalescent; all came from the United States, Italy and Spain.

Under the authors' procedure: Estimated nucleated cell counts came from reference gene primer amplification. Assay: immunoSEQ multiplex PCR; the TCRdb copy retains only in-frame clones and omits some. The D gene and trimming were derived from the DNA, and the V and J assignments and clone size from that table. The table includes under 70,000 clones, about nine tenths detected once. Germline V gene data show CDR1 as SEHNR and CDR2 as FQNEAQ (reference sequence). V was cut by 1 base and J by 4 bases, with 10 bases left in between. The CDR3 extends over 14 amino acids. The chain uses TRBV7-9 and TRBJ1-2; the D is unclear. The source is a woman in her seventies with acute or convalescent COVID-19. The sequencing input was peripheral blood. The CDR3 spells CASSLDSFSYGYTF. The CDR3 coding sequence is TGTGCCAGCAGCTTAGACAGTTTTAGCTATGGCTACACCTTC.